A selection of T cell receptor beta chains follows, all from one sample in a study of shared clonotypes between healthy human individuals. TCRdb keeps only in-frame clones here, not all; method: immunoSEQ multiplex PCR. Of about 2.3 million clones listed, about 92% are singletons. The sample taken for sequencing was naive CD4+ T cells from PBMCs. All receptors come from a young man in good health. Some clones in this sample may be carry-over from other donors' samples. Both conserved end residues are part of each CDR3. Fields, in order: V gene, clone size, J gene, D gene, CDR3 protein, CDR3 DNA. A D gene is named only where the DNA matches it firmly. Where a row states a size, it is once, few, many or the class of an expanded clone; other rows omit it.

V gene: TRBV11-3; clone size: .; J gene: TRBJ2-7; D gene: .; CDR3 protein: CASSPQMPYAYF; CDR3 DNA: TGTGCCAGCAGCCCCCAAATGCCGTACGCGTACTTC
V gene: TRBV5-1; clone size: .; J gene: TRBJ2-2; D gene: TRBD2; CDR3 protein: CASSRGTSGNTGELFF; CDR3 DNA: TGCGCCAGCAGCCGCGGGACTAGCGGAAACACCGGGGAGCTGTTTTTT
V gene: TRBV4-1; clone size: .; J gene: TRBJ1-5; D gene: .; CDR3 protein: CASSRQVSSNQPQHF; CDR3 DNA: TGCGCCAGCAGCAGACAGGTTAGCAGCAATCAGCCCCAGCATTTT
V gene: TRBV7-8; clone size: .; J gene: TRBJ2-1; D gene: TRBD1; CDR3 protein: CASKFGTDYNEQFF; CDR3 DNA: TGTGCCAGCAAATTCGGGACAGACTACAATGAGCAGTTCTTC
V gene: TRBV19; clone size: .; J gene: TRBJ2-1; D gene: TRBD2; CDR3 protein: CASSSRGLAGGIRSYNEQFF; CDR3 DNA: TGTGCCAGTAGTTCCCGGGGACTAGCGGGAGGGATACGGTCCTACAATGAGCAGTTCTTC
V gene: TRBV27; clone size: .; J gene: TRBJ2-7; D gene: TRBD2; CDR3 protein: CASSLSLAGGFKEQYF; CDR3 DNA: TGTGCCAGCAGTTTATCTCTAGCGGGAGGATTTAAAGAGCAGTACTTC
V gene: TRBV6-5; clone size: .; J gene: TRBJ1-3; D gene: .; CDR3 protein: CASSRTGLSGNTIYF; CDR3 DNA: TGTGCCAGCAGTAGAACAGGGCTCTCTGGAAACACCATATATTTT
V gene: TRBV7-2; clone size: once; J gene: TRBJ2-2; D gene: .; CDR3 protein: CASSLASRGGDGELFF; CDR3 DNA: TGTGCCAGCAGCTTAGCATCGCGAGGGGGTGACGGGGAGCTGTTTTTT
V gene: TRBV7-2; clone size: once; J gene: TRBJ2-7; D gene: TRBD2; CDR3 protein: CASSLGPSGNYEQYF; CDR3 DNA: TGTGCCAGCAGCTTAGGGCCTAGCGGCAACTACGAGCAGTACTTC
V gene: TRBV5-1; clone size: .; J gene: TRBJ2-5; D gene: TRBD2; CDR3 protein: CASSFLAGLEETQYF; CDR3 DNA: TGCGCCAGCAGCTTCTTAGCGGGATTGGAAGAGACCCAGTACTTC
V gene: TRBV27; clone size: once; J gene: TRBJ2-5; D gene: TRBD2; CDR3 protein: CASSPSGRVETQYF; CDR3 DNA: TGTGCCAGCAGTCCTAGCGGGAGGGTGGAGACCCAGTACTTC
V gene: TRBV7-9; clone size: .; J gene: TRBJ2-5; D gene: TRBD1; CDR3 protein: CASSLVGQGRGETQYF; CDR3 DNA: TGTGCCAGCAGCTTAGTGGGACAGGGTAGAGGAGAGACCCAGTACTTC
V gene: TRBV7-2; clone size: .; J gene: TRBJ1-5; D gene: .; CDR3 protein: CASSLVTDSNQPQHF; CDR3 DNA: TGTGCCAGCAGCTTAGTGACAGATAGCAATCAGCCCCAGCATTTT
V gene: TRBV4-1; clone size: .; J gene: TRBJ1-5; D gene: .; CDR3 protein: CASSQDGRDQPQHF; CDR3 DNA: TGCGCCAGCAGCCAAGATGGGCGGGATCAGCCCCAGCATTTT
V gene: TRBV7-8; clone size: .; J gene: TRBJ1-1; D gene: .; CDR3 protein: CASLMTGANTEAFF; CDR3 DNA: TGTGCCAGCTTAATGACAGGAGCTAACACTGAAGCTTTCTTT
V gene: TRBV5-1; clone size: .; J gene: TRBJ2-7; D gene: .; CDR3 protein: CASSLRPGRIYEQYF; CDR3 DNA: TGCGCCAGCAGCTTACGGCCAGGGAGGATCTACGAGCAGTACTTC
V gene: TRBV5-5; clone size: .; J gene: TRBJ1-1; D gene: TRBD1; CDR3 protein: CASRPDYYRGGTEAFF; CDR3 DNA: TGTGCCAGCAGACCCGATTATTACAGGGGAGGAACTGAAGCTTTCTTT
V gene: TRBV11-3; clone size: .; J gene: TRBJ2-1; D gene: TRBD2; CDR3 protein: CASSLAPAGKYNEQFF; CDR3 DNA: TGTGCCAGCAGCTTAGCCCCAGCGGGAAAGTACAATGAGCAGTTCTTC
V gene: TRBV30; clone size: .; J gene: TRBJ2-7; D gene: .; CDR3 protein: CAWSSSRTDYHYEQYF; CDR3 DNA: TGTGCCTGGAGTTCCAGTCGCACTGACTATCACTACGAGCAGTACTTC
V gene: TRBV23-1; clone size: .; J gene: TRBJ1-4; D gene: .; CDR3 protein: CASSQSIREEKLFF; CDR3 DNA: TGCGCCAGCAGTCAATCTATACGGGAAGAAAAACTGTTTTTT
V gene: TRBV6-5; clone size: .; J gene: TRBJ2-2; D gene: TRBD1; CDR3 protein: CASSSTRDRVTGELFF; CDR3 DNA: TGTGCCAGCAGTTCCACAAGGGACAGGGTAACCGGGGAGCTGTTTTTT
V gene: TRBV7-9; clone size: .; J gene: TRBJ2-3; D gene: TRBD2; CDR3 protein: CAGGLAGASDTQYF; CDR3 DNA: TGTGCCGGTGGACTAGCGGGAGCATCAGATACGCAGTATTTT
V gene: TRBV27; clone size: once; J gene: TRBJ2-1; D gene: TRBD2; CDR3 protein: CASTLAGASSYNEQFF; CDR3 DNA: TGTGCCAGCACTCTAGCGGGAGCTTCCTCCTACAATGAGCAGTTCTTC
V gene: TRBV5-4; clone size: .; J gene: TRBJ1-2; D gene: .; CDR3 protein: CASSLLAASGYTF; CDR3 DNA: TGTGCCAGCAGCCTATTAGCTGCTAGTGGCTACACCTTC
V gene: TRBV7-9; clone size: .; J gene: TRBJ2-5; D gene: TRBD1; CDR3 protein: CASSLMAGGGETQYF; CDR3 DNA: TGTGCCAGCAGCTTAATGGCAGGGGGCGGGGAGACCCAGTACTTC
V gene: TRBV5-4; clone size: .; J gene: TRBJ1-2; D gene: TRBD1; CDR3 protein: CASSLGLTGTGDYGYTF; CDR3 DNA: TGTGCCAGCAGCTTGGGTTTAACGGGGACAGGGGACTATGGCTACACCTTC
V gene: TRBV30; clone size: .; J gene: TRBJ1-6; D gene: .; CDR3 protein: CAWGHLNSPLHF; CDR3 DNA: TGTGCCTGGGGACATCTTAATTCACCCCTCCACTTT
V gene: TRBV27; clone size: .; J gene: TRBJ1-5; D gene: .; CDR3 protein: CASSPTGGYYYSNQPQHF; CDR3 DNA: TGTGCCAGCAGTCCCACTGGAGGGTACTACTATAGCAATCAGCCCCAGCATTTT
V gene: TRBV5-1; clone size: once; J gene: TRBJ2-3; D gene: .; CDR3 protein: CASSSTSTDTQYF; CDR3 DNA: TGCGCCAGCAGCTCGACTAGCACAGATACGCAGTATTTT
V gene: TRBV10-3; clone size: .; J gene: TRBJ1-2; D gene: TRBD1; CDR3 protein: CAISGDRGRSANYGYTF; CDR3 DNA: TGTGCCATCAGTGGGGACAGGGGGAGGTCGGCTAACTATGGCTACACCTTC
V gene: TRBV6-6; clone size: .; J gene: TRBJ2-3; D gene: .; CDR3 protein: CASSNPTDTQYF; CDR3 DNA: TGTGCCAGCAGTAACCCCACAGATACGCAGTATTTT
V gene: TRBV5-4; clone size: .; J gene: TRBJ2-1; D gene: .; CDR3 protein: CASSFGGGRGTYNEQFF; CDR3 DNA: TGTGCCAGCAGCTTCGGGGGCGGGCGCGGGACTTACAATGAGCAGTTCTTC
V gene: TRBV9; clone size: .; J gene: TRBJ1-3; D gene: .; CDR3 protein: CASSVEGSSGNTIYF; CDR3 DNA: TGTGCCAGCAGCGTAGAAGGGAGCTCTGGAAACACCATATATTTT
V gene: TRBV9; clone size: once; J gene: TRBJ2-7; D gene: TRBD1; CDR3 protein: CASSRTGGPEQYF; CDR3 DNA: TGTGCCAGCAGCAGGACAGGGGGGCCCGAGCAGTACTTC
V gene: TRBV5-1; clone size: .; J gene: TRBJ1-2; D gene: .; CDR3 protein: CASSLGLEPLFYGYTF; CDR3 DNA: TGCGCCAGCAGCTTGGGGTTAGAGCCGTTGTTCTATGGCTACACCTTC
V gene: TRBV30; clone size: .; J gene: TRBJ1-5; D gene: .; CDR3 protein: CAWSLGVGQPQHF; CDR3 DNA: TGTGCCTGGAGTCTAGGGGTAGGGCAGCCCCAGCATTTT
V gene: TRBV19; clone size: .; J gene: TRBJ1-4; D gene: .; CDR3 protein: CASSIYLRTNEKLFF; CDR3 DNA: TGTGCCAGTAGTATCTACTTGCGGACTAATGAAAAACTGTTTTTT
V gene: TRBV5-4; clone size: .; J gene: TRBJ1-2; D gene: .; CDR3 protein: CASSLPQVSYGYTF; CDR3 DNA: TGTGCCAGCAGCTTACCGCAGGTTTCATATGGCTACACCTTC